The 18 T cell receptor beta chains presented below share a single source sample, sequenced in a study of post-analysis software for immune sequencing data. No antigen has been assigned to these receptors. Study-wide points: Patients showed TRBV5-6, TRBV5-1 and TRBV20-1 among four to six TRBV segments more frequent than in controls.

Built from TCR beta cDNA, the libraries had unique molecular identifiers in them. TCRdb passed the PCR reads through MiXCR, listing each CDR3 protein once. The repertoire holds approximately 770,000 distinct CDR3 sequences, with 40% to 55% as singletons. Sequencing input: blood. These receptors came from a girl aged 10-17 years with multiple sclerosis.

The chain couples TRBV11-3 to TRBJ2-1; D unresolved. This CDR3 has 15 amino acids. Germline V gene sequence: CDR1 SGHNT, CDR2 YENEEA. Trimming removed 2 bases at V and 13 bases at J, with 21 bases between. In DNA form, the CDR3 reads TGTGCCAGCAGCTTATCTACACCAGGCCAAGAGACCCAGTTCTTC. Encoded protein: CASSLSTPGQETQFF.

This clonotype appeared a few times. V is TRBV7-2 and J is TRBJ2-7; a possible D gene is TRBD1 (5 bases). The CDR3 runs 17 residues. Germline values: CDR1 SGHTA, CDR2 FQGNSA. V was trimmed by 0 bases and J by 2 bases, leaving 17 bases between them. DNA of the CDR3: TGTGCCAGCAGCTTAGCGTCTGGCCCCCGGACACCCTACGAGCAGTACTTC. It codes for CASSLASGPRTPYEQYF.

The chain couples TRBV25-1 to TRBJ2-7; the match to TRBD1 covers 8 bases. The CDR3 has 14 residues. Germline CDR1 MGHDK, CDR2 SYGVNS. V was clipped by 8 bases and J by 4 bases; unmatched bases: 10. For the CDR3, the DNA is TGTGCCAGCCTCGGACAGGGCGCTAGGTACGAGCAGTACTTC. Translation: CASLGQGARYEQYF.

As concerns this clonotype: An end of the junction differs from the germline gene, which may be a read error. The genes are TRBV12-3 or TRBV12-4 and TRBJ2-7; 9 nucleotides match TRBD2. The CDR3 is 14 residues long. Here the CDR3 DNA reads TGTGCCCGCAGTTTAGCGGGGGCTAGCGGGAAGCAGTACTTC. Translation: CARSLAGASGKQYF.

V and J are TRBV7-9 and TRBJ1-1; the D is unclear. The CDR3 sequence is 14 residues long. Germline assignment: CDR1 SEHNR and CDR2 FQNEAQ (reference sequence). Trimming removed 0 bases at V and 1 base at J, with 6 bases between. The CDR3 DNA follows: TGTGCCAGCAGCTTAGCGGCAGAGAACACTGAAGCTTTCTTT. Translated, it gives CASSLAAENTEAFF.

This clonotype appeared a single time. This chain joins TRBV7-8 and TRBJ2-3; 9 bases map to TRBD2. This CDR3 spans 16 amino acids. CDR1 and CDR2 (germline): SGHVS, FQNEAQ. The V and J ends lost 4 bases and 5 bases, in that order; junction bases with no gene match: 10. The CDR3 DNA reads TGTGCCAGCAGCTACATTTCTAGCGGGATAGGAGATACGCAGTATTTT. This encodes CASSYISSGIGDTQYF.

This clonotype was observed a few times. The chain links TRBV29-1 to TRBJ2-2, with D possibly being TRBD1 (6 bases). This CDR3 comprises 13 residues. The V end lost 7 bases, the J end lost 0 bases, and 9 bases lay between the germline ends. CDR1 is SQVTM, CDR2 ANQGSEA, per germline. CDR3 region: CSGGHTNTGELFF. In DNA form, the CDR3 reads TGCAGCGGGGGACATACGAACACCGGGGAGCTGTTTTTT.

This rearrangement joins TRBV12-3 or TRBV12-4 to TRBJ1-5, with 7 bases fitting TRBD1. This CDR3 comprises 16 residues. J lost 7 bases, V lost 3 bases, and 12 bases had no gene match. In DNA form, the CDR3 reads TGTGCCAGCAGTTTTGGGAACGCAGGGGGAAGGCAGCCCCAGCATTTT. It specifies CASSFGNAGGRQPQHF.

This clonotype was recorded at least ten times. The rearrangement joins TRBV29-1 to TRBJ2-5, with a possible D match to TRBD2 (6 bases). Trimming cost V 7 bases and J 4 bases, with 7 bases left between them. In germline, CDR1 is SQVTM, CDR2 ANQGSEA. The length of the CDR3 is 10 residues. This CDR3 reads CSAGGETQYF. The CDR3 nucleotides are TGCAGCGCCGGGGGAGAGACCCAGTACTTC.

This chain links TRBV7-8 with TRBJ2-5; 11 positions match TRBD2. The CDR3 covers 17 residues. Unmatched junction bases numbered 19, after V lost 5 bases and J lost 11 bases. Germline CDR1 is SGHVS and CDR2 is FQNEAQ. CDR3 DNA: TGTGCCAGCAGCCCAACTCGAACTAGCGGGAGTTTCGATGAGCAGTACTTC. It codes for CASSPTRTSGSFDEQYF. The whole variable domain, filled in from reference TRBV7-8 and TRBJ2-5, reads GAGVSQSPRYKVAKRGQDVALRCDPISGHVSLFWYQQALGQGPEFLTYFQNEAQLDKSGLPSDRFFAERPEGSVSTLKIQRTQQEDSAVYLCASSPTRTSGSFDEQYFGPGTRLLVL.

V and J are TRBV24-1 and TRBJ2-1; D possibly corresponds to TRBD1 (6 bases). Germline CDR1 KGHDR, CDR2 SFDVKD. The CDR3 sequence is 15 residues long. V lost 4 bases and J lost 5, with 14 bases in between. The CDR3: CATSDSDRTHNEQFF. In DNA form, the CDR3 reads TGTGCCACCAGTGACTCCGACAGGACCCACAATGAGCAGTTCTTC.

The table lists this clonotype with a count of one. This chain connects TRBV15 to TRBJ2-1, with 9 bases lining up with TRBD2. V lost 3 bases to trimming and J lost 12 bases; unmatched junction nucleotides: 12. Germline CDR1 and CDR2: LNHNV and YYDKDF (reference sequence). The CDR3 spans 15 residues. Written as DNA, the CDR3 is TGTGCCACCAGCAGTCCCGGGACTAGCCTTTTGGCGCAGTTCTTC. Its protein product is CATSSPGTSLLAQFF. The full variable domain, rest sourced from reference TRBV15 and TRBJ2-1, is DAMVIQNPRYQVTQFGKPVTLSCSQTLNHNVMYWYQQKSSQAPKLLFHYYDKDFNNEADTPDNFQSRRPNTSFCFLDIRSPGLGDTAMYLCATSSPGTSLLAQFFGPGTRLTVL.

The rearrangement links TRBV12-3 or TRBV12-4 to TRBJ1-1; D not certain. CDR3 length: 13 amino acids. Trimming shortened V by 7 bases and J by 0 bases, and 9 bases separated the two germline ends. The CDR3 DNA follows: TGTGCCAGCACCGAAGGAATGAACACTGAAGCTTTCTTT. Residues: CASTEGMNTEAFF.

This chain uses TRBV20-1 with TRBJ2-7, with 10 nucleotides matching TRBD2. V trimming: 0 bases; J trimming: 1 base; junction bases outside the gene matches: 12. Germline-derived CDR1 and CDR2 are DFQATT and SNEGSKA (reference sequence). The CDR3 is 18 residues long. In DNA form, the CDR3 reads TGCAGTGCTAGAGATCTTGCGAGCGGGAGGGGTTCGTCCTACGAGCAGTACTTC. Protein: CSARDLASGRGSSYEQYF.

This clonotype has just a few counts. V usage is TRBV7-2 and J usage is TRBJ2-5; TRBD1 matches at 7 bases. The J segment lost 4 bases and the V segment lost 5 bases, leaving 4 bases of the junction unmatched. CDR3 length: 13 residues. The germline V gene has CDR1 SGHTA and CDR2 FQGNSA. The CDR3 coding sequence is TGTGCCAGCAGCAGACCAGGGGGAGAGACCCAGTACTTC. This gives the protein CASSRPGGETQYF. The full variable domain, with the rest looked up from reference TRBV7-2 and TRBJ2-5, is GAGVSQSPSNKVTEKGKDVELRCDPISGHTALYWYRQSLGQGLEFLIYFQGNSAPDKSGLPSDRFSAERTGGSVSTLTIQRTQQEDSAVYLCASSRPGGETQYFGPGTRLLVL.

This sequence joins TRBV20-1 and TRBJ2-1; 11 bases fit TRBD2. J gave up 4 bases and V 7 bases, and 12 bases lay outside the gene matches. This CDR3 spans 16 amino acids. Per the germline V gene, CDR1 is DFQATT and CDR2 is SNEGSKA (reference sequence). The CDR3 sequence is CSVDITSGRSYNEQFF. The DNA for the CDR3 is TGCAGTGTTGATATAACTAGCGGGAGATCTTACAATGAGCAGTTCTTC.

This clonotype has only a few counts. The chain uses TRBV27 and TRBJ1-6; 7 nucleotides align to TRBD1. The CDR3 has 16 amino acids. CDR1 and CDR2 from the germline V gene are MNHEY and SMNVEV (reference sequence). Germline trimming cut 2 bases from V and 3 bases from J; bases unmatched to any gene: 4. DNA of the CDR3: TGTGCCAGCAGTTTAGACAGGGATTTCTATAATTCACCCCTCCACTTT. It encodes CASSLDRDFYNSPLHF.

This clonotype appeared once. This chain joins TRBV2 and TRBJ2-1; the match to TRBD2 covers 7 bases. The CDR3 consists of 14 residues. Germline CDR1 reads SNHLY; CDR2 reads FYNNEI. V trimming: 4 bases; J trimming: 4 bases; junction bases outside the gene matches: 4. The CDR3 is CASSGARGYNEQFF. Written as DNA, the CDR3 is TGTGCCAGCAGTGGTGCGCGGGGGTACAATGAGCAGTTCTTC.